Presented here are 9 T cell receptor beta chains from one specimen sequenced in a study of human CD8 memory T cell subsets. Scientists made TCR beta libraries using UMI-labeled 5' RACE. TCRdb reprocessed the 5' RACE reads and reports one entry per CDR3 protein, with no DNA. This sample contains about 10,000 distinct CDR3 sequences. Sequences were obtained from CD8+ T cells from PBMCs. The receptors come from a human donor in good health.

The chain uses TRBV25-1 and TRBJ1-5; TCRdb's assignment of TRBD1 cannot be checked, as there is no DNA. The CDR3 loop spans 14 amino acids. Germline lookup yields CDR1 MGHDK and CDR2 SYGVNS. The CDR3 reads CARPSGTGESAPAF.

The chain employs TRBV6-5 and TRBJ1-2. Germline lookup yields CDR1 MNHEY and CDR2 SVGAGI. This CDR3 has 13 residues. The CDR3 loop reads CASSYSNSRGYTF.

This chain connects TRBV4-3 to TRBJ2-1; TCRdb selects TRBD1, and the lack of DNA leaves this call unchecked. The germline V gene has CDR1 LGHNA and CDR2 YSLEER. This CDR3 has 21 residues. The CDR3 here is CASSQDLLGRTNLFSYNEQFF.

The gene calls are TRBV15 and TRBJ2-7; without DNA, the TCRdb call of TRBD2 cannot be checked. The CDR3 sequence is 14 residues long. CDR1 LNHNV and CDR2 YYDKDF come from the germline V gene (reference sequence). CDR3 amino acids: CATSSSGRPYEQYF.

The chain couples TRBV24-1 to TRBJ2-2; the TCRdb D gene call, TRBD1, has no DNA to confirm it. Germline CDR1 is KGHDR and CDR2 is SFDVKD. CDR3 length: 15 residues. The CDR3 reads CATSDPGQGSGELFF.

The rearrangement joins TRBV28 to TRBJ2-2; TCRdb designates TRBD1, a call that cannot be tested without DNA. CDR3 length equals 15 residues. Germline-derived CDR1 and CDR2 are MDHEN and SYDVKM. CDR3 protein: CASSLAWEGTGELFF. The entire variable domain, with the rest obtained from reference TRBV28 and TRBJ2-2, is as follows: DVKVTQSSRYLVKRTGEKVFLECVQDMDHENMFWYRQDPGLGLRLIYFSYDVKMKEKGDIPEGYSVSREKKERFSLILESASTNQTSMYLCASSLAWEGTGELFFGEGSRLTVL.

V is TRBV12-3 or TRBV12-4 and J is TRBJ2-1; TCRdb names TRBD1, which stays unverified in the absence of DNA. The CDR3 is made up of 13 amino acids. The CDR3 sequence is CASSRDRGLEQFF.

V is TRBV6-6 and J is TRBJ2-7. The CDR3 extends over 12 amino acids. Germline CDR1 is MNHNY and CDR2 is SVGAGI (reference sequence). CDR3 amino acids: CASSVTSSEQYF.

The gene calls are TRBV29-1 and TRBJ2-7; TCRdb returns TRBD2, unconfirmable since there is no DNA. The CDR3 runs to 14 residues. CDR1 is SQVTM and CDR2 is ANQGSEA in the germline V gene. The CDR3 spells CSVRDSGRSYEQYF.